The source of this TCR beta chain is a study of cytomegalovirus exposure and HLA in healthy donors. General observations from the study: Confirmation was obtained in vitro that three CMV-associated chains are specific for CMV antigens. A link between a missense DCLRE1C variant and TCR beta V- and J-gene trimming emerged from a later analysis. With high specificity and sensitivity, the classifier reportedly diagnosed cytomegalovirus status.

Primers for the PCR totalled 60 Vbeta and 13 Jbeta. Using immunoSEQ multiplex PCR, the repertoire was profiled, and TCRdb retains in-frame clones only, with some absent. This table has 100,000 to 120,000 clones, roughly 73% appearing once. Healthy donors of bone marrow made up the group. The germline gives CDR1 LNHDA, CDR2 SQIVND (reference sequence). The CDR3 is 13 residues long. V dropped 6 bases and J dropped 5; count of bases not matched to a gene: 5. With regard to this clone: Its matching antigen is unknown.

The sequencing input was PBMCs. This chain connects TRBV19 to TRBJ1-2; 8 nucleotides agree with TRBD1. The origin of this receptor is a woman aged 40 to 50 in good health and CMV-seropositive. The CDR3 is CASRHRDRYGYTF. CDR3 sequence (DNA): TGTGCCAGTAGGCACCGGGACAGGTATGGCTACACCTTC.